Listed below are T cell receptor beta chains from one sample, sequenced in a study of cytomegalovirus exposure and HLA in healthy donors. TCRdb keeps only in-frame clones here, not all; method: immunoSEQ multiplex PCR. The sample contains 100,000 to 150,000 clones, about 83% of which appear only once. What was sequenced was PBMCs. These receptor sequences come from a woman aged 25 to 45 in good health and CMV-seronegative. The CDR3 runs from the conserved cysteine through the conserved F or W. The D gene is left open where the match is weak. For some rows the clone size is stated as once, few or many, or as a class when expanded; others skip it.

V	J	D	size	CDR3	DNA
TRBV28	TRBJ1-1	NA	NA	CASRSTGNTEAFF	TGTGCCAGCAGATCGACAGGGAACACTGAAGCTTTCTTT
TRBV14	TRBJ2-5	NA	NA	CASSQYGGGMETQYF	TGTGCCAGCAGCCAATATGGAGGAGGGATGGAGACCCAGTACTTC
TRBV9	TRBJ1-2	NA	NA	CASSVGATWESNYGYTF	TGTGCCAGCAGCGTAGGGGCTACGTGGGAGTCGAACTATGGCTACACCTTC
TRBV14	TRBJ1-2	NA	NA	CASSQVAGSNYGYTF	TGTGCCAGCAGCCAAGTGGCCGGGTCTAACTATGGCTACACCTTC
TRBV7-8	TRBJ2-7	TRBD2	few	CASSLSTSGALREQYF	TGTGCCAGCAGCTTAAGTACTAGCGGGGCCCTGAGGGAGCAGTACTTC
TRBV29-1	TRBJ2-7	TRBD2	NA	CSARGGYPAYEQYF	TGCAGCGCCCGCGGGGGGTACCCTGCCTACGAGCAGTACTTC
TRBV30	TRBJ1-2	NA	NA	CAWTSGTFFYGYTF	TGTGCCTGGACTTCCGGGACTTTTTTTTATGGCTACACCTTC
TRBV5-6	TRBJ1-5	TRBD1	once	CASNRRDRGPSNQPQHF	TGTGCCAGCAACCGCCGGGACAGGGGGCCTAGCAATCAGCCCCAGCATTTT
TRBV5-1	TRBJ2-7	TRBD1	NA	CASTDRAGTDYEQYF	TGCGCCAGCACCGACAGGGCCGGGACAGACTACGAGCAGTACTTC
TRBV18	TRBJ2-1	TRBD2	NA	CASSTGGYNEQFF	TGTGCCAGCTCAACGGGGGGTTACAATGAGCAGTTCTTC
TRBV10-3	TRBJ2-1	TRBD1	NA	CAISDRDRGYNEQFF	TGTGCCATCAGCGACCGGGACAGGGGATACAATGAGCAGTTCTTC
TRBV7-9	TRBJ1-2	NA	NA	CASSLLGGGYTF	TGTGCCAGCAGCTTGTTGGGAGGGGGCTACACCTTC
TRBV18	TRBJ2-6	NA	once	CASSPWGLSGANVLTF	TGTGCCAGCTCACCCTGGGGACTCTCTGGGGCCAACGTCCTGACTTTC
TRBV9	TRBJ1-1	NA	NA	CASSEAGDTEAFF	TGTGCCAGCAGCGAGGCCGGGGACACTGAAGCTTTCTTT
TRBV5-5	TRBJ2-1	TRBD2	once	CASSPGRGARSYNEQFF	TGTGCCAGCAGCCCGGGGCGGGGGGCTAGATCCTACAATGAGCAGTTCTTC